What follows are 3 T cell receptor beta chains derived from one specimen sequenced in a study of CD8+CD57+ T cells in acquired aplastic anemia. Profiling that covered TCR beta VDJ and CDR3 relied on genomic DNA as its template. One entry per CDR3 protein results from TCRdb running MiXCR on the reads. The data show around 150,000 distinct CDR3 sequences, 35% to 55% seen once. Sequenced material: sorted CD4+, CD8+, or CD8+CD57+ T cells (not recorded which) from PBMCs. These TCRs come from a human donor in good health.

The chain couples TRBV24-1 to TRBJ2-1; 8 bases are a match to TRBD2. The length of the CDR3 is 14 residues. CDR1 is KGHDR, CDR2 SFDVKD, per germline. V gave up 4 bases and J gave up 7 bases; unmatched junction bases: 5. CDR3 coding DNA: TGTGCCACCAGTGAGTCGGGAGGGGTTAATGAGCAGTTCTTC. Its protein product is CATSESGGVNEQFF.

This clonotype was seen a few times. The chain is built from TRBV7-3 and TRBJ2-3; either TRBD1 or TRBD2 may fit D (5 bases each). V was pared by 5 bases and J by 2 bases, with 8 bases between. Germline CDR1 is SGHTA and CDR2 is FQGTGA. CDR3 length: 13 amino acids. The chain's CDR3 is CASSPGTTDTQYF. DNA of the CDR3: TGTGCCAGCAGCCCGGGGACCACAGATACGCAGTATTTT. Full variable domain (rest looked up from reference TRBV7-3 and TRBJ2-3): GAGVSQTPSNKVTEKGKYVELRCDPISGHTALYWYRQSLGQGPEFLIYFQGTGAADDSGLPNDRFFAVRPEGSVSTLKIQRTERGDSAVYLCASSPGTTDTQYFGPGTRLTVL.

Points on this clonotype: Since a much larger clone is just one base distant, this may be a read error. V and J are TRBV6-2 or TRBV6-3 and TRBJ1-6, with D possibly matching TRBD1 (6 bases). CDR3 length: 18 amino acids. Germline CDR1 is MNHEY and CDR2 is SVGEGT. The CDR3 is CSSSYSSGDMGYNSPLHF. CDR3 DNA: TGTTCCAGCAGTTACTCATCCGGGGACATGGGATACAATTCACCCCTCCACTTT.